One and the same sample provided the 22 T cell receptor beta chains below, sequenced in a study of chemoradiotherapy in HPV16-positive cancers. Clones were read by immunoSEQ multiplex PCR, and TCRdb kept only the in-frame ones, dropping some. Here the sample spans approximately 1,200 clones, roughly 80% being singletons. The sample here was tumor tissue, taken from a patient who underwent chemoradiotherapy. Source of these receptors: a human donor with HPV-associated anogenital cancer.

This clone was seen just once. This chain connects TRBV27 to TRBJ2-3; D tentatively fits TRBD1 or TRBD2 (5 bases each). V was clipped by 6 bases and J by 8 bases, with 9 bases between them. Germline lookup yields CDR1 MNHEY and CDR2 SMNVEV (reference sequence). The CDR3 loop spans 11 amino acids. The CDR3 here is CASSYGATQYF. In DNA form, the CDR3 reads TGTGCCAGCAGCTACGGGGCTACGCAGTATTTT.

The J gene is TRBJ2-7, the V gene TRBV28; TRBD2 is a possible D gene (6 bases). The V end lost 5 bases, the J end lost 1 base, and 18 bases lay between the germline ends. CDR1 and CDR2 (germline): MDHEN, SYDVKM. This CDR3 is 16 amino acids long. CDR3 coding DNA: TGTGCCAGCAGTCCCCGGAGCGGGCCGCCTTCCTACGAGCAGTACTTC. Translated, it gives CASSPRSGPPSYEQYF.

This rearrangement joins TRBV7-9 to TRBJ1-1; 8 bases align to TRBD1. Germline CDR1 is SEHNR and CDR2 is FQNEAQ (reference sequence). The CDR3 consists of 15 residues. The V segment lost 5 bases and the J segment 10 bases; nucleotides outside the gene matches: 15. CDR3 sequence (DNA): TGTGCCAGCAGCCCTAGTACAGGGGGAGGTAGTGGAGCTTTCTTT. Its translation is CASSPSTGGGSGAFF.

This CDR3 reads CASSPTRVAEAFF. CDR3 coding DNA: TGTGCCAGCAGCCCAACCAGGGTAGCTGAAGCTTTCTTT. The chain joins TRBV11-2 to TRBJ1-1; possible D gene TRBD1, 5 bases. The CDR3 loop spans 13 amino acids. CDR1 and CDR2 from the germline V gene are SGHAT and FQNNGV. Trimming pared 5 bases from V and 6 bases from J, leaving 13 bases between.

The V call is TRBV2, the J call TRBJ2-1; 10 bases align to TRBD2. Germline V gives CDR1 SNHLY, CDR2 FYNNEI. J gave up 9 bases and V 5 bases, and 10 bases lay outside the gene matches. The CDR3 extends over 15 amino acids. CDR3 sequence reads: CASSPQTGTSVEQFF. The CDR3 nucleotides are TGTGCCAGCAGTCCTCAAACGGGGACTAGCGTTGAGCAGTTCTTC.

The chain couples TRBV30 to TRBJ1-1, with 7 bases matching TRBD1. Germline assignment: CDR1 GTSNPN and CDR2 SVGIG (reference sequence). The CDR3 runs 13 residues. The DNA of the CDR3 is TGTGCTCGAAACGGACAGGCGAACACTGAAGCTTTCTTT. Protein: CARNGQANTEAFF.

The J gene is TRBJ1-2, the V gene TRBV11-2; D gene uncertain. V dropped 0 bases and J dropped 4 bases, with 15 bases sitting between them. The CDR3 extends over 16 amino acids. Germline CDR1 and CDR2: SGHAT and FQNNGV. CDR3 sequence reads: CASSLDPRQATYGYTF. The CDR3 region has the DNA TGTGCCAGCAGCTTAGATCCCCGGCAGGCAACCTATGGCTACACCTTC.

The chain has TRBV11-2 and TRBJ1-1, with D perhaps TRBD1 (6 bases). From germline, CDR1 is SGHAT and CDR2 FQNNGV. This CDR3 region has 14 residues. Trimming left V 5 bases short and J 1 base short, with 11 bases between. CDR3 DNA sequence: TGTGCCAGCAGCCTCTACAGGGAGAACACTGAAGCTTTCTTT. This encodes CASSLYRENTEAFF.

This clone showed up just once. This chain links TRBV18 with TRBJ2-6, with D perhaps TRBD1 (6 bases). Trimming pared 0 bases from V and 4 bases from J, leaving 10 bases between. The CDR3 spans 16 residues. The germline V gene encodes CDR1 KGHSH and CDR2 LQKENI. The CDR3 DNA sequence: TGTGCCAGCTCACCACCGGTAACAGGGGGGGCCAACGTCCTGACTTTC. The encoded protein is CASSPPVTGGANVLTF.

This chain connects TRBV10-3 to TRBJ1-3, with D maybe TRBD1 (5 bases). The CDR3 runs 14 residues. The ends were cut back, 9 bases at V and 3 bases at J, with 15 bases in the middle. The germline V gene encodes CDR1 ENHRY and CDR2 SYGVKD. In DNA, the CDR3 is TGTGCCATAGGGGTGGGGAAAGATGGAAACACCATATATTTT. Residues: CAIGVGKDGNTIYF.

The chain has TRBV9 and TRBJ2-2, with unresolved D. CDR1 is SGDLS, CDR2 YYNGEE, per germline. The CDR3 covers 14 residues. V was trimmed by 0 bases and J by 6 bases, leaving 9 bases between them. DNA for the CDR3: TGTGCCAGCAGCGTAGCTCAAGGATCCGGGGAGCTGTTTTTT. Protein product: CASSVAQGSGELFF.

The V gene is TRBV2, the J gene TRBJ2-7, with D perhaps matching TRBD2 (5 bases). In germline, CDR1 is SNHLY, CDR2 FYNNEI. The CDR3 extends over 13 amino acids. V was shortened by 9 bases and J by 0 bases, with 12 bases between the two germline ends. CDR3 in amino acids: CASGRTPSYEQYF. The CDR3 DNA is TGTGCCAGTGGACGGACTCCCTCCTACGAGCAGTACTTC.

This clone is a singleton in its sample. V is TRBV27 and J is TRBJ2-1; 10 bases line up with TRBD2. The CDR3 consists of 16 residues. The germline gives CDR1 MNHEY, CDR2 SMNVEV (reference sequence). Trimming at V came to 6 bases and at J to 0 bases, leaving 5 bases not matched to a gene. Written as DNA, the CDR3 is TGTGCCAGCAGAGCGGGGGGGATTAGCTCCTACAATGAGCAGTTCTTC. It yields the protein CASRAGGISSYNEQFF.

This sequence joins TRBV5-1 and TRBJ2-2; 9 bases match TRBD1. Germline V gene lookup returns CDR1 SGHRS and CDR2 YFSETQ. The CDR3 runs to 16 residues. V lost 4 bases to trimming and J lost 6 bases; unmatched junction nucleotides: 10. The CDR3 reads CASSGRQGVSPGELFF. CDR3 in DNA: TGCGCCAGCAGCGGACGACAGGGGGTTTCGCCCGGGGAGCTGTTTTTT.

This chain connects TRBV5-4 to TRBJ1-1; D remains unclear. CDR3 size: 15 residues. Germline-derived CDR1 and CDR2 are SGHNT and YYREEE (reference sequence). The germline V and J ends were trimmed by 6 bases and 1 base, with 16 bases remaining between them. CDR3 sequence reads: CASTVGRHPNTEAFF. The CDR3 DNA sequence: TGTGCCAGCACCGTAGGGAGACATCCGAACACTGAAGCTTTCTTT.

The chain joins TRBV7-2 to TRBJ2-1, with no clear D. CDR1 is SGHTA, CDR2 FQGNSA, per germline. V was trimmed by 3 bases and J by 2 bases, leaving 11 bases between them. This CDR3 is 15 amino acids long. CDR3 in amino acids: CASSLDTGAYNEQFF. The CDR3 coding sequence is TGTGCCAGCAGCTTGGATACGGGTGCCTACAATGAGCAGTTCTTC.

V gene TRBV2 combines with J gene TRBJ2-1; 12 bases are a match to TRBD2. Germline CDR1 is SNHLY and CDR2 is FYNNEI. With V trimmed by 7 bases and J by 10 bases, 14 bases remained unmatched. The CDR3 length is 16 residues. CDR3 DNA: TGTGCCAGCATGAGGGATGGCCTAGCGGGGGGGGGAGAGCAGTTCTTC. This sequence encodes CASMRDGLAGGGEQFF.

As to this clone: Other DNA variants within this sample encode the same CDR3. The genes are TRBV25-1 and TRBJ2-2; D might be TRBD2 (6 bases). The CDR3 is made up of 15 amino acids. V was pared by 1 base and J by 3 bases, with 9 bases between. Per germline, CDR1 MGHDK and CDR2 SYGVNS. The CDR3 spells CASSEWTGDTGELFF. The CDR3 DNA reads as TGTGCCAGCAGTGAATGGACGGGGGACACCGGGGAGCTGTTTTTT. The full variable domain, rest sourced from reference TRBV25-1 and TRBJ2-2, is EADIYQTPRYLVIGTGKKITLECSQTMGHDKMYWYQQDPGMELHLIHYSYGVNSTEKGDLSSESTVSRIRTEHFPLTLESARPSHTSQYLCASSEWTGDTGELFFGEGSRLTVL.

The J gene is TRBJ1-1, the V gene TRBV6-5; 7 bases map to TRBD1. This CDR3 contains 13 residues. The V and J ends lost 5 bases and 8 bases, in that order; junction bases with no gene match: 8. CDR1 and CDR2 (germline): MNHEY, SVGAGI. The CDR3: CASSRHRGGEAFF. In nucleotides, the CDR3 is TGTGCCAGCAGTAGGCACAGGGGTGGGGAAGCTTTCTTT.

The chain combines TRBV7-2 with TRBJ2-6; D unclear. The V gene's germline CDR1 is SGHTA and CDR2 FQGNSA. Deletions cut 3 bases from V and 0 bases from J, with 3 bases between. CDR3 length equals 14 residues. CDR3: CASSFSSGANVLTF. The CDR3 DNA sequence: TGTGCCAGCAGCTTCAGCTCTGGGGCCAACGTCCTGACTTTC.

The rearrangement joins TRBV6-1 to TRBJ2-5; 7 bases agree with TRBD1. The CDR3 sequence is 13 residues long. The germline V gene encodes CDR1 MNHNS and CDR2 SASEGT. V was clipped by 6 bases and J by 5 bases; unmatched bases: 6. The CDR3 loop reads CASRKGAFETQYF. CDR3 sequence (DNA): TGTGCCAGCAGAAAGGGGGCTTTTGAGACCCAGTACTTC.

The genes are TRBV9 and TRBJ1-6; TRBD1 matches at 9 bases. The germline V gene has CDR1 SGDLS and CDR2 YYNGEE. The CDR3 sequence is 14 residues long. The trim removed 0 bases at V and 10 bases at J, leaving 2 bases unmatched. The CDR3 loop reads CASSVEGQGSPLHF. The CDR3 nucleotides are TGTGCCAGCAGCGTAGAGGGACAGGGATCACCCCTCCACTTT.